This T cell receptor beta chain came from a study of blood T cell repertoires in COVID-19. Whole-study context: The United States, Italy and Spain supplied acute and convalescent COVID-19 samples. From T cells, B-cell-depleted T cells, or PBMCs came the material, which was cDNA or gDNA.

Study processing details: Cell counts per sample came from amplifying reference gene primers. Sequencing used immunoSEQ multiplex PCR; TCRdb keeps in-frame clones, though not all of them. V, J and clone size reflect that table, while D and trimming were determined from the DNA. The data hold roughly 110,000 clones, with 70% to 90% observed a single time. The V and J ends lost 10 bases and 4 bases respectively, with 7 bases between them. Germline lookup yields CDR1 MNHEY and CDR2 SVGAGI. The CDR3 extends over 10 amino acids. The chain has TRBV6-5 and TRBJ1-2; D uncertain. This TCR was recovered from a middle-aged man with active or convalescent COVID-19. The sample comprised peripheral blood. The CDR3 here is CATELYGYTF. The CDR3 region has the DNA TGTGCCACTGAGCTCTATGGCTACACCTTC.